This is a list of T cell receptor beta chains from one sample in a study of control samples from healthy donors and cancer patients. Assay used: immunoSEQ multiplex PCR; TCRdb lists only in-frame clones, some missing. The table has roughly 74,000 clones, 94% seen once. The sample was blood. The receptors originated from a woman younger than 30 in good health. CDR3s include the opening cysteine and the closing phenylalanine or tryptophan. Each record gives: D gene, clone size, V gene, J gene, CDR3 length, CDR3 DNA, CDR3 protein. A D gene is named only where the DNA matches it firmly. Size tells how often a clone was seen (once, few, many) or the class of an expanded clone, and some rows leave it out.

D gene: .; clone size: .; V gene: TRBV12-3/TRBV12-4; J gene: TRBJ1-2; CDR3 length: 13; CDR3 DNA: TGTGCCAGCAGTTTTGGCAGCAACTATGGCTACACCTTC; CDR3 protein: CASSFGSNYGYTF
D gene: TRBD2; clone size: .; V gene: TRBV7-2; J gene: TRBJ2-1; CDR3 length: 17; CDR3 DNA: TGTGCCAGCAGCTTAGCGCCTCGACTAGCGGGAGACAATGAGCAGTTCTTC; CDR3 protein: CASSLAPRLAGDNEQFF
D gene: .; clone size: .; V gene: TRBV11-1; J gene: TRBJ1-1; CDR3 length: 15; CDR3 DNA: TGTGCCAGCAGCTTTATGGGATTAAGGAACACTGAAGCTTTCTTT; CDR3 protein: CASSFMGLRNTEAFF
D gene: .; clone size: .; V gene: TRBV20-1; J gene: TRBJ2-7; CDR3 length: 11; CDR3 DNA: TGCAGTGCCGGATCCTCTTCCGAGCAGTACTTC; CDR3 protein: CSAGSSSEQYF
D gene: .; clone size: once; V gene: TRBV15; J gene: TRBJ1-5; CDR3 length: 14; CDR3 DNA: TGTGCCACCAGCAGAGTTTCCGGGGGTAAGCCCCAGCATTTT; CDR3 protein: CATSRVSGGKPQHF
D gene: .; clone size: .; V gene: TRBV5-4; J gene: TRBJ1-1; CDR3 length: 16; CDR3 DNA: TGTGCCAGCAGCTTGGATCCAGTATCCATGAACACTGAAGCTTTCTTT; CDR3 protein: CASSLDPVSMNTEAFF
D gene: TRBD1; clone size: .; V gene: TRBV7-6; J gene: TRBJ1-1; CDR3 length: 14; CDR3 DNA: TGTGCCAGCAGCTTAGGACGACAGGGGAATGAAGCTTTCTTT; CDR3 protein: CASSLGRQGNEAFF
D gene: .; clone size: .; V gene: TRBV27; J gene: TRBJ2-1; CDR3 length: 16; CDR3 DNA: TGTGCCAGCAGTTTATCGCTAGGTAGCTCCTACAATGAGCAGTTCTTC; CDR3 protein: CASSLSLGSSYNEQFF
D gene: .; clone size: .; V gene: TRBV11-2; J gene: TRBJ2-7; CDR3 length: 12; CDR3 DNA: TGTGCCAGCAGCCCATCAGGGGTGGGGCAGTACTTC; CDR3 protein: CASSPSGVGQYF
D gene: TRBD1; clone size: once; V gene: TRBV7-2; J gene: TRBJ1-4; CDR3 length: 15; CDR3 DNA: TGTGCCAGCAGCCCCCGACAGGGAATCGGTGAAAAACTGTTTTTT; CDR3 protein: CASSPRQGIGEKLFF
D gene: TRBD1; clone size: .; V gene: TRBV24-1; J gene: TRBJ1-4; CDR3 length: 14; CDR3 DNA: TGTGCCACCTCCACAGGGGCCCCTAATGAAAAACTGTTTTTT; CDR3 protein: CATSTGAPNEKLFF
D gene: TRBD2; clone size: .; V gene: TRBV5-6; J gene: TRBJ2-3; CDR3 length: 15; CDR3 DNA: TGTGCCAGCAGCTTGGTGGGGGGGTTGGCAGATACGCAGTATTTT; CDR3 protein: CASSLVGGLADTQYF
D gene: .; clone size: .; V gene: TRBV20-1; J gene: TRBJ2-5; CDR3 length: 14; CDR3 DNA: TGCAGTGCTAGTGGGGCCGGGGCTGGGGAGACCCAGTACTTC; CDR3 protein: CSASGAGAGETQYF
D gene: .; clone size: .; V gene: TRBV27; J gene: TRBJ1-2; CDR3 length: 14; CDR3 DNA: TGTGCCAGCAGTTTAAGTGTCAAAACCTATGGCTACACCTTC; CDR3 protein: CASSLSVKTYGYTF
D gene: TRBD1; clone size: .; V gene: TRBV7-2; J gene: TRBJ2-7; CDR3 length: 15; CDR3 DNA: TGTGCCAGCAGCCCCTGGACAGGGGGGGTCGGCGAGCAGTACTTC; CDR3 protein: CASSPWTGGVGEQYF
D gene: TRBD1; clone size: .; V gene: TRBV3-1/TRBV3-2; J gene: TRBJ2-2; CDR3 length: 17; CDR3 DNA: TGTGCCAGCAGCCAAGATTTGAGGGGGCGGAACACCGGGGAGCTGTTTTTT; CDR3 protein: CASSQDLRGRNTGELFF
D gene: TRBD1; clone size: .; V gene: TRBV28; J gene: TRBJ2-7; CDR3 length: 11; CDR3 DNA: TGTGCCAGCCAGGGGGCCTACGAGCAGTACTTC; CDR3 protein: CASQGAYEQYF
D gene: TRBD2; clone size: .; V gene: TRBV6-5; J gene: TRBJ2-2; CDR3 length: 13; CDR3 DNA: TGTGCCAGCAGGGGGCTAGCGGCGACGGAGCTGTTTTTT; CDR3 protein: CASRGLAATELFF
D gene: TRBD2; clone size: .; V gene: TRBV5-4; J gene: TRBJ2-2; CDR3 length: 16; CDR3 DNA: TGTGCCAGCAGTCTGTCCCGGACTAGTTATACCGGGGAGCTGTTTTTT; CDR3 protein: CASSLSRTSYTGELFF
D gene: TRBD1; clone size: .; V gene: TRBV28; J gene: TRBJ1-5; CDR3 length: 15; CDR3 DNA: TGTGCCAGCAGTTTTGGTGACAGGGTAAATCAGCCCCAGCATTTT; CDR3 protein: CASSFGDRVNQPQHF
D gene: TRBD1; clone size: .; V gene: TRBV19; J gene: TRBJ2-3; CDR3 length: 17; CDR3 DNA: TGTGCCAGTAGTAGGGGACAGGGGAAGTCTGGGGCAGATACGCAGTATTTT; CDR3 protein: CASSRGQGKSGADTQYF
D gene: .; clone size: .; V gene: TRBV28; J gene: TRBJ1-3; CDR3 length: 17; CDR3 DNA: TGTGCCAGCAGTTCCTCCGGACAGCCGAGCTCTGGAAACACCATATATTTT; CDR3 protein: CASSSSGQPSSGNTIYF
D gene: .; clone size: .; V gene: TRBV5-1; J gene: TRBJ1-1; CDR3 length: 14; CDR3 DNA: TGCGCCAGCAGCAGTATCCCTACGAACACTGAAGCTTTCTTT; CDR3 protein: CASSSIPTNTEAFF
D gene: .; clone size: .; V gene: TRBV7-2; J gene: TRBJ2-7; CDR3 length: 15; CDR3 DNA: TGTGCCAGCAGCCCACCGCGGGGACTTGACTACGAGCAGTACTTC; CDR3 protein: CASSPPRGLDYEQYF
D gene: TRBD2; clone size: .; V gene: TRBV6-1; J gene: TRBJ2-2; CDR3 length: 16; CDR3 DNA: TGTGCCAGCCGTGGACTAGCGGGAGGGAACACCGGGGAGCTGTTTTTT; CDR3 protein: CASRGLAGGNTGELFF
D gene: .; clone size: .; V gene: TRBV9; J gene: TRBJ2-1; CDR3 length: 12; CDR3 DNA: TGTGCCAGCAGCGTAGGCCTAGGCGAGCAGTTCTTC; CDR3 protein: CASSVGLGEQFF
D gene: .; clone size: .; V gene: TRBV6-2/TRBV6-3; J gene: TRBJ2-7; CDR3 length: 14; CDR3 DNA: TGTGCCAGCAGTTATCTCGGCGGGGTCGGAGAGCAGTACTTC; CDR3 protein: CASSYLGGVGEQYF
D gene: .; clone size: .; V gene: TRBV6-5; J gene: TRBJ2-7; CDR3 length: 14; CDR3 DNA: TGTGCCAGCAGCACCCTGGGCAGCGCCTACGAGCAGTACTTC; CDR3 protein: CASSTLGSAYEQYF
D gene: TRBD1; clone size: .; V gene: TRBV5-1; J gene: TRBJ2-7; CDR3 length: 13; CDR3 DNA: TGCGCCAGCAGCACGGGACAGACCTACGAGCAGTACTTC; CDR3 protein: CASSTGQTYEQYF
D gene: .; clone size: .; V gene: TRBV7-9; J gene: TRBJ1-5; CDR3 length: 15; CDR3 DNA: TGTGCCAGCAGCTCCCCGGGGCTACCCAATCAGCCCCAGCATTTT; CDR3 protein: CASSSPGLPNQPQHF
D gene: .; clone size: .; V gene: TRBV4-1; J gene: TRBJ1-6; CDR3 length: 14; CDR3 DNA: TGCGCCAGCAGCCAAGGACAGCCCCATTCACCCCTCCACTTT; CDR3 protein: CASSQGQPHSPLHF
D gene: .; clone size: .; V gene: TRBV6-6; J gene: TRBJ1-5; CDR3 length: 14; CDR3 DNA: TGTGCCAGCACATCCTGGGAGGGACGGCAGCCCCAGCATTTT; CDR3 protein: CASTSWEGRQPQHF
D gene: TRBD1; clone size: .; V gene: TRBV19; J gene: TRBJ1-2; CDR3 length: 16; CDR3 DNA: TGTGCCAGTGGGCTTAAGTTGGGACAGGGCGTCTATGGCTACACCTTC; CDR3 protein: CASGLKLGQGVYGYTF
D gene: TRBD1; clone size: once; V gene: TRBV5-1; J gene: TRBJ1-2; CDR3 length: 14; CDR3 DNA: TGCGCCAGCAGCCCGACAGGGGTCAACTATGGCTACACCTTC; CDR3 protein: CASSPTGVNYGYTF
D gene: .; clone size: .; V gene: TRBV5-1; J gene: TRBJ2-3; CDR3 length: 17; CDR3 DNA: TGCGCCAGCTGCCGAATCCCGGGAGAAGTTAGCAGAGATACGCAGTATTTT; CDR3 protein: CASCRIPGEVSRDTQYF
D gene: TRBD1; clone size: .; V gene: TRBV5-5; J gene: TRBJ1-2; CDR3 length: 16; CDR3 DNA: TGTGCCAGCAGCCCCCAGGACAGGGGTTCCCTCTATGGCTACACCTTC; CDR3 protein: CASSPQDRGSLYGYTF
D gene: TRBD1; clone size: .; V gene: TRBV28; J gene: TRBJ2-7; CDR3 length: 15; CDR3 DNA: TGTGCCAGCAGTTTCGGCGGACAGGGACCCTACGAGCAGTACTTC; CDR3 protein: CASSFGGQGPYEQYF
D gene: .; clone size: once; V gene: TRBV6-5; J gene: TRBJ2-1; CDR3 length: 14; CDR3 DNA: TGTGCCAGCACCCCAAAGACTAGTCTCCGTGAGCAGTTCTTC; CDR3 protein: CASTPKTSLREQFF
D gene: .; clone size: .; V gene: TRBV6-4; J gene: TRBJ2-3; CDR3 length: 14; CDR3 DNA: TGTGCCTCCTCGCCTGGGCAGGGTACAGATACGCAGTATTTT; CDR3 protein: CASSPGQGTDTQYF
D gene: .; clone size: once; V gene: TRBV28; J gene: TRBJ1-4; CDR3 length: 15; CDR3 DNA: TGTGCCAGCACTGGACTAGGGGCCGGTAATGAAAAACTGTTTTTT; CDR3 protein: CASTGLGAGNEKLFF
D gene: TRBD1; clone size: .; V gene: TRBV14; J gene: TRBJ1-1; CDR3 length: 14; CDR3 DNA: TGTGCCAGCAGCCCGGGACAGATGAACACTGAAGCTTTCTTT; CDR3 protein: CASSPGQMNTEAFF
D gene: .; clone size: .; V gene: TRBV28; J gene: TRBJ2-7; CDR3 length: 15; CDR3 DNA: TGTGCCAGCAGTTTTTCATGGGTAGGAGGCTACGAGCAGTACTTC; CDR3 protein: CASSFSWVGGYEQYF
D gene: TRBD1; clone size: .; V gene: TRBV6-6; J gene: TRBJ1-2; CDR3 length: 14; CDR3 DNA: TGTGCCAGCAGTAGGGACAGTGTCGGTTATGGCTACACCTTC; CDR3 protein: CASSRDSVGYGYTF
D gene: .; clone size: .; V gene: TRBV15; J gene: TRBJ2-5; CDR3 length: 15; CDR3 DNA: TGTGCCACCAGCAGAGATCAACCGGGCAGGGAGACCCAGTACTTC; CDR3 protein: CATSRDQPGRETQYF
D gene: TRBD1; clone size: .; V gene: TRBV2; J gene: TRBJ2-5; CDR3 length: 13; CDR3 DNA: TGTGCCAGCGGGACAGGGCGACAAGAGACCCAGTACTTC; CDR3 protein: CASGTGRQETQYF
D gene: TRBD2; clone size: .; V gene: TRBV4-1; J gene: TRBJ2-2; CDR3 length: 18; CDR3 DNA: TGCGCCAGCAGCCAGTCCGGGACTAGCGGGTCATACACCGGGGAGCTGTTTTTT; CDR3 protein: CASSQSGTSGSYTGELFF
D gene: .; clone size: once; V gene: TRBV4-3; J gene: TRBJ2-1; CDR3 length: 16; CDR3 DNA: TGCGCCAGCAGCCAAGCTGGGGGGCGTATTAACGATGAGCAGTTCTTC; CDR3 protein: CASSQAGGRINDEQFF
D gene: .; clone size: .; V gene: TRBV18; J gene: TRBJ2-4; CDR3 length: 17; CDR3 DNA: TGTGCCAGCTCACCACCCTCGACCTTCGTAGACCGTAACATTCAGTACTTC; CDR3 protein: CASSPPSTFVDRNIQYF